This T cell receptor beta chain originates from a study of CD4 T cells in relation to SARS-CoV-2 and coronaviruses. For the study at large: TCR beta CDR3s were sequenced after roughly 10-day antigen culture of PBMCs. The negative reference was HIV-1 Nef peptide pool or peptide-free culture.

Here immunoSEQ multiplex PCR was the method, and the copy in TCRdb shows in-frame clones only, minus some. This sample carries just over 15,000 clones, about 78% of them seen once, and the ten largest clones take less than 20%. CD4+ T cells from unexposed donors were obtained before the COVID-19 pandemic (2011-2018). Isolation of CD4+ T cells took place after approximately 11 days in culture. On days 3 and 7, cultures got half fresh IL-2 medium. As for this clone: What it binds is unknown.

Notes on the study in general: No donor gave both pre-pandemic and post-infection samples.

Trimming shortened V by 10 bases and J by 0 bases, and 16 bases separated the two germline ends. This CDR3 region has 15 residues. Germline V CDR1 and CDR2: MDHEN, SYDVKM. What was sequenced was CD4+ T cells from PBMCs, cultured in vitro. The chain employs TRBV28 and TRBJ2-1; tentative D call: TRBD2 (5 bases). The origin of this receptor is a human donor in good health. The CDR3 bases are TGTGCCACCTATAGCGCCCCGAGCTCCTACAATGAGCAGTTCTTC. Translation: CATYSAPSSYNEQFF.